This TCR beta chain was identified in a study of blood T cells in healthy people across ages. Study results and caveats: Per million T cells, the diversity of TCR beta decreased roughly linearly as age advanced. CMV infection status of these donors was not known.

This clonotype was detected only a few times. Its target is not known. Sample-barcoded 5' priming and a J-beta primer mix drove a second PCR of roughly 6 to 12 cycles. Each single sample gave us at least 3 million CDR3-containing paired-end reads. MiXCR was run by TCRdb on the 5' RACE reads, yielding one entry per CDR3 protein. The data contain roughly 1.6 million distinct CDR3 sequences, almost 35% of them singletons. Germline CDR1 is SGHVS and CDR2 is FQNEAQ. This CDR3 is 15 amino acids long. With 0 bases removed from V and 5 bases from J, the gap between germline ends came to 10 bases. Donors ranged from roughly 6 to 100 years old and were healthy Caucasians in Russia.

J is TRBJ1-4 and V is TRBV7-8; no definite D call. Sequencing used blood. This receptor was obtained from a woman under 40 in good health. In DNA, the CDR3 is TGTGCCAGCAGCTTAGCCAGGTTCAAGAATGAAAAACTGTTTTTT. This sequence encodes CASSLARFKNEKLFF.